This paragraph reports one T cell receptor (beta chain). Its antigen remains unknown. These data belong to a study of T cell repertoires in ileal Crohn's disease. Between the trimmed V and J ends, which lost 5 bases and 7 bases, there was a span of 23 bases. The CDR3 is 17 residues long. The germline V gene encodes CDR1 MDHEN and CDR2 SYDVKM. Profiled with immunoSEQ multiplex PCR; TCRdb holds only in-frame clones, not every one. The sample lists thousands of clones, around 96% occurring once. General observations from the study: Compared with non-smokers, active smokers at surgery showed more clonal expansions.

The chain employs TRBV28 and TRBJ1-4; D may be TRBD1 (6 bases). The source is an adult with Crohn's disease. The specimen was ileal tissue. Here the CDR3 DNA reads TGTGCCAGCAGTACTCCCCAACTACAGGGCGAGGGTGAAAAACTGTTTTTT. Amino acid sequence: CASSTPQLQGEGEKLFF. The variable domain in full, completed from reference TRBV28 and TRBJ1-4, reads DVKVTQSSRYLVKRTGEKVFLECVQDMDHENMFWYRQDPGLGLRLIYFSYDVKMKEKGDIPEGYSVSREKKERFSLILESASTNQTSMYLCASSTPQLQGEGEKLFFGSGTQLSVL.